This T cell receptor beta chain was captured in a study of monozygotic twins with inflammatory bowel disease. From germline, CDR1 is MDHEN and CDR2 SYDVKM. CDR3 length: 15 amino acids. TCRdb re-analyzed the 5' RACE reads; it lists each CDR3 protein once, without DNA. The sample's table shows about 200,000 distinct CDR3 sequences. The gene calls are TRBV28 and TRBJ2-3; the TRBD2 assignment by TCRdb is unverifiable without DNA. The sequence derives from a human donor with ulcerative colitis or Crohn's disease, or a healthy co-twin of an affected twin (not recorded which). The specimen sequenced was blood. The CDR3 loop is CASSLRLGSTDTQYF.